Sequencing of this T cell receptor (beta chain) was carried out in a study of cytomegalovirus exposure and HLA in healthy donors. Regarding the study as a whole: Among TCR beta chains, those listed as cytomegalovirus-associated numbered under 200. For cytomegalovirus status, the classifier reportedly gave diagnoses with high specificity and sensitivity.

In the case of this clone: Its antigen remains unknown.

Trimming shortened V by 5 bases and J by 4 bases, and 12 bases separated the two germline ends. This CDR3 is 14 amino acids long. Germline lookup yields CDR1 LNHDA and CDR2 SQIVND (reference sequence). Among the donors, all were healthy bone marrow donors. Donors were nominally healthy when sampled, though unrecorded immune exposures were likely. PCR employed 60 Vbeta and 13 Jbeta primers. Generated by immunoSEQ multiplex PCR, the TCRdb table keeps only in-frame clones and is missing some. There are under 100,000 clones in the sample, with around 3.4% held by the top ten. This sequence originates from a woman aged 25 to 45 in good health and CMV-seronegative. The chain has TRBV19 and TRBJ1-5; unclear D gene. Sequencing was performed on PBMCs. The CDR3 region is CASSVGSWNQPQHF. The CDR3 DNA follows: TGTGCCAGTAGTGTCGGTAGCTGGAATCAGCCCCAGCATTTT.